In this sample, the clone carrying this T cell receptor (beta chain) turned up many times. A roughly 9.3 ml volume of fresh peripheral blood provided the PBMCs. These data come from a study of T cells in Graves' hyperthyroidism and ophthalmopathy. Amplification of TCR beta CDR3 regions was performed using RNA transcripts as template. TCR CDR3 underwent first-round RT-PCR with the HTBI primer set. TCRdb re-analysed the multiplex PCR reads in MiXCR, keeping a single row per CDR3 protein. The data hold some 770,000 distinct CDR3 sequences, with approximately 16% observed a single time. Material: blood. The sequence was obtained from a man younger than 30 with Graves' hyperthyroidism.

CDR3 region: CASTPVRGPTYEQYF. As DNA, the CDR3 is TGTGCCAGCACCCCAGTACGAGGGCCGACCTACGAGCAGTACTTC. The gene calls are TRBV6-2 or TRBV6-3 and TRBJ2-7; D may be TRBD2 (5 bases). This CDR3 spans 15 amino acids. Per the germline V gene, CDR1 is MNHEY and CDR2 is SVGEGT. Between the trimmed V and J ends, which lost 7 bases and 2 bases, there was a span of 18 bases.